Listed below are T cell receptor beta chains from one sample, sequenced in a study of identical twins. TCRdb processed the 5' RACE reads anew with MiXCR; each CDR3 protein has one entry. The profile covers under 800,000 distinct CDR3 sequences, with approximately 21% appearing a single time and roughly 4% taken by the ten largest. This sample also appeared in a second study, on T cells expressing NK-cell markers.

Sequences were obtained from PBMCs. These receptors all stem from a young woman in good health. The CDR3 runs from the conserved cysteine through the conserved F or W.

TRBV20-1 CSAPMAGYGYTF
TRBV27 CASSLVPGGWETQYF
TRBV25-1 CASSENDNRPGSNQPQHF
TRBV5-1 CASSLARTSSYEQYF
TRBV25-1 CASEAGRLIERQYF
TRBV20-1 CSASPDSNQPQHF
TRBV5-1 CASSPRGSGISDTQYF
TRBV20-1 CSARDSHTQGLRANEQFF
TRBV19 CASSFATGPYSNSPLHF
TRBV12-3/TRBV12-4 CASTLRASGYNEQFF
TRBV7-9 CASSLAGAQETQYF
TRBV6-2/TRBV6-3 CASSPGQGSVGAGELFF
TRBV20-1 CSAGRAGGSTDTQYF
TRBV6-2/TRBV6-3 CASSYYFRLAVGELFF
TRBV6-6 CASSARDYNEQFF
TRBV20-1 CSARGLAGTVGQETQYF
TRBV12-3/TRBV12-4 CASSYEYRTIYF
TRBV12-3/TRBV12-4 CASSLQRNTEAFF
TRBV11-2 CASSSGQGGHSGANVLTF
TRBV5-1 CASSLAFGGVNTEAFF
TRBV5-1 CASSLEASGNGEQFF
TRBV7-2 CASSPSASNTQYF
TRBV11-2 CASSLIAAHQETQYF
TRBV12-3/TRBV12-4 CASRNLLGGRNTGELFF
TRBV15 CATSRDNWRGGHEQYF
TRBV15 CATSRDLAAMELREGYTF
TRBV7-9 CASSLAWASGELFF
TRBV20-1 CSARAWQGGPEAFF
TRBV7-8 CASRFDVETQYF
TRBV6-1 CASSEQGANQPQHF
TRBV7-6 CASSLGGQTFNTGELFF
TRBV6-6 CASSYSGTAGYTF
TRBV7-8 CASSLVAGARTGELFF
TRBV15 CATSTSGRELIDTQYF
TRBV4-3 CASSPGDRRLRGYTF
TRBV5-4 CASSSGPLSWELFF
TRBV6-2/TRBV6-3 CASRRGGGETQYF
TRBV5-1 CASSPGGGSTYEQYF
TRBV5-1 CASSLAVDWAINEQFF
TRBV7-8 CASSLQPTGLETQYF
TRBV5-1 CASSAVRGIEELFF
TRBV7-2 CASSPIRRGPSSNEQFF
TRBV7-9 CASSSEWASTDTQYF
TRBV20-1 CSARLGPSIKDTQYF
TRBV5-1 CASSLEVPVTEQFF
TRBV7-2 CASSHPVNEQYF
TRBV27 CASSLTGLLAKNIQYF
TRBV2 CATTTRDRANEQFF
TRBV20-1 CSFVSSGSVNEQFF
TRBV9 CASSVQPGSGYTF
TRBV12-3/TRBV12-4 CASSRTGPRGYTF
TRBV20-1 CGWTAGGPTDTQYF
TRBV2 CASKEGTADNEQFF